These 14 T cell receptor beta chains were sequenced from one sample in a study of blood T cell repertoires in COVID-19 (dated by TCRdb to 2018 to 2021). The library was produced with the immunoSEQ multiplex PCR assay. This immuneACCESS table, as held by TCRdb, lists in-frame sequences with V and J called but not all clones. Of the missing ones, under half trace to an unresolved V gene in checked studies; the others have no known cause. For this sample the table gives 250,000 to 300,000 clones, of which around 81% were detected only once. The ten top clones hold about 3.2% of the sample. Specimen: peripheral blood. All receptors derive from a woman aged 60-75 years with active or convalescent COVID-19.

The V call is TRBV18, the J call TRBJ2-5; no definite D call. The ends were cut back, 8 bases at V and 2 bases at J, with 6 bases in the middle. This CDR3 region has 11 residues. Germline CDR1 reads KGHSH; CDR2 reads LQKENI. The DNA of the CDR3 is TGTGCCAGCACCGGGCAAGAGACCCAGTACTTC. Its protein product is CASTGQETQYF.

The genes are TRBV4-3 and TRBJ1-2, with D perhaps TRBD1 (5 bases). Trimming pared 0 bases from V and 4 bases from J, leaving 24 bases between. Germline CDR1 reads LGHNA; CDR2 reads YSLEER. The CDR3 is 19 residues long. CDR3 sequence (DNA): TGCGCCAGCAGCCAAGAGGTAGCAACAGGAGACCCTATTTTCTATGGCTACACCTTC. Its translation is CASSQEVATGDPIFYGYTF.

The chain combines TRBV20-1 with TRBJ1-3; D gene ambiguous. This CDR3 region has 11 residues. Germline V gene sequence: CDR1 DFQATT, CDR2 SNEGSKA (reference sequence). With 3 bases removed from V and 7 bases from J, the gap between germline ends came to 7 bases. The CDR3 coding sequence is TGCAGTGCTAGCCGGGGTAACACCATATATTTT. It encodes CSASRGNTIYF.

The chain recombines TRBV4-2 with TRBJ2-2, with 15 bases matching TRBD2. Germline assignment: CDR1 LGHNA and CDR2 YNFKEQ. V lost 3 bases, J lost 3 bases, and 5 bases stayed unmatched. The CDR3 covers 18 residues. The CDR3 bases are TGTGCCAGCAGCCACGGACTAGCGGGGGGGCAAGACACCGGGGAGCTGTTTTTT. Encoded protein: CASSHGLAGGQDTGELFF.

This clone was observed once. The chain uses TRBV10-3 and TRBJ1-1, with D unresolved. Germline CDR1 reads ENHRY; CDR2 reads SYGVKD. The CDR3 totals 14 residues. The germline V and J ends were trimmed by 0 bases and 6 bases, with 11 bases remaining between them. The CDR3 DNA follows: TGTGCCATCAGTGAGTCGGGCAGGATGTCTGAAGCTTTCTTT. Translated: CAISESGRMSEAFF.

The CDR3 reads CASSLSWDRASQHF. In DNA, the CDR3 is TGTGCCAGCAGCTTGAGTTGGGACAGGGCGTCCCAGCATTTT. The chain combines TRBV5-6 with TRBJ1-5; TRBD1 aligns across 9 bases. The V gene's germline CDR1 is SGHDT and CDR2 YYEEEE. CDR3 length: 14 amino acids. With V trimmed by 1 base and J by 11 bases, 7 bases remained unmatched.

The CDR3 DNA reads as TGTGCCAGCAGTGAGAGGAGGGTGAATTCACCCCTCCACTTT. Encoded protein: CASSERRVNSPLHF. The chain couples TRBV2 to TRBJ1-6; D is unclear. This CDR3 contains 14 residues. Germline CDR1 SNHLY, CDR2 FYNNEI. Between the trimmed V and J ends, which lost 3 bases and 7 bases, there was a span of 10 bases. The full variable domain, completed using reference TRBV2 and TRBJ1-6, is EPEVTQTPSHQVTQMGQEVILRCVPISNHLYFYWYRQILGQKVEFLVSFYNNEISEKSEIFDDQFSVERPDGSNFTLKIRSTKLEDSAMYFCASSERRVNSPLHFGNGTRLTVT.

This clone was seen just once. The chain employs TRBV6-2 or TRBV6-3 and TRBJ2-7, with TRBD1 matching 7 bases. J was trimmed by 6 bases and V by 6 bases; bases with no gene match: 11. Looked up from germline, CDR1 is MNHEY and CDR2 is SVGEGT. There are 14 residues in the CDR3. The CDR3 spells CASSETGDQTEQYF. The CDR3 DNA reads as TGTGCCAGCAGCGAAACAGGGGACCAGACCGAGCAGTACTTC.

A single count supports this clone. This chain connects TRBV24-1 to TRBJ2-7, with D unclear. Germline values: CDR1 KGHDR, CDR2 SFDVKD. The germline V and J ends were trimmed by 2 bases and 2 bases, with 9 bases remaining between them. This CDR3 is 14 amino acids long. The CDR3 is CATSDSIAPYEQYF. DNA for the CDR3: TGTGCCACCAGTGATTCGATAGCCCCCTACGAGCAGTACTTC.

The V and J genes are TRBV13 and TRBJ2-1, with 10 bases fitting TRBD2. The V gene end was trimmed by 5 bases and the J gene end by 4 bases; junction bases not matched to a gene: 5. This CDR3 spans 15 amino acids. From germline, CDR1 is PRHDT and CDR2 FYEKMQ (reference sequence). The chain's CDR3 is CASSLKLAGYNEQFF. The CDR3, as DNA: TGTGCCAGCAGCCTAAAACTAGCGGGGTACAATGAGCAGTTCTTC.

The chain carries TRBV14 and TRBJ2-7; no firm D call. The germline V gene encodes CDR1 SGHDN and CDR2 FVKESK. This CDR3 has 15 amino acids. Trimming shortened V by 4 bases and J by 0 bases, and 13 bases separated the two germline ends. The CDR3 sequence is CASSPRQLTSYEQYF. CDR3 nucleotides: TGTGCCAGCAGCCCTAGGCAACTTACCTCCTACGAGCAGTACTTC.

The chain uses TRBV5-1 and TRBJ2-7, with TRBD1 matching over 9 bases. CDR3 length: 14 amino acids. Germline V gene sequence: CDR1 SGHRS, CDR2 YFSETQ. J was trimmed by 6 bases and V by 0 bases; bases with no gene match: 4. The CDR3 region has the DNA TGCGCCAGCAGCTTGGGACAGGGACAGGGCGAGCAGTACTTC. This translates into CASSLGQGQGEQYF.

This clone is a singleton in its sample. This chain links TRBV7-2 with TRBJ1-6; no reliable D call. The CDR3 runs to 15 residues. The germline CDR1 and CDR2 sequences are SGHTA and FQGNSA. V was clipped by 1 base and J by 8 bases, with 12 bases between them. The CDR3 DNA reads as TGTGCCAGCAGCTTAGTGCTGGGGAGGGATTCACCCCTCCACTTT. It yields the protein CASSLVLGRDSPLHF.

The V and J genes are TRBV5-8 and TRBJ1-4, with unresolved D. V lost 1 base and J lost 4, with 8 bases in between. Germline loops: CDR1 SGHTS, CDR2 YDEGEE. The length of the CDR3 is 14 residues. CDR3 sequence reads: CASSLLRVNEKLFF. For the CDR3, the DNA is TGTGCCAGCAGCTTGCTGCGGGTTAATGAAAAACTGTTTTTT.